This T cell receptor (beta chain) was observed in a study of identical twins. Study-wide points: The authors drew conclusions from cross-sectional statistical analysis rather than following the same donors. Analyses of zero insertions could, in part, be confounded by invariant MAIT and iNKT cells.

This clonotype was seen ten or more times. Its antigen is currently unknown. This CDR3 has 17 residues. CDR1 is LGHDT, CDR2 YNNKEL, per germline (reference sequence). Trimming cost V 0 bases and J 0 bases, with 12 bases left between them. Template switching added a universal primer site; cDNA carried unique molecular identifiers. TCRdb re-derived calls from the 5' RACE reads in MiXCR, one entry per CDR3 protein. The sample consists of 500,000 to 700,000 distinct CDR3 sequences, 7% to 7.5% of them appearing once. The same data also went into a second study, on yellow fever vaccine responses in identical twins. That work contributes: On the reported evidence, twins' vaccine T cell responses seemed partly convergent and partly personalized.

The chain combines TRBV3-1 with TRBJ2-1; perhaps TRBD2 as D (5 bases). Sequencing was performed on PBMCs. The origin of this receptor is a woman aged 18-29 years in good health. In DNA form, the CDR3 reads TGTGCCAGCAGCCAAGATCTGGTAGCGCACTCCTACAATGAGCAGTTCTTC. This translates into CASSQDLVAHSYNEQFF.